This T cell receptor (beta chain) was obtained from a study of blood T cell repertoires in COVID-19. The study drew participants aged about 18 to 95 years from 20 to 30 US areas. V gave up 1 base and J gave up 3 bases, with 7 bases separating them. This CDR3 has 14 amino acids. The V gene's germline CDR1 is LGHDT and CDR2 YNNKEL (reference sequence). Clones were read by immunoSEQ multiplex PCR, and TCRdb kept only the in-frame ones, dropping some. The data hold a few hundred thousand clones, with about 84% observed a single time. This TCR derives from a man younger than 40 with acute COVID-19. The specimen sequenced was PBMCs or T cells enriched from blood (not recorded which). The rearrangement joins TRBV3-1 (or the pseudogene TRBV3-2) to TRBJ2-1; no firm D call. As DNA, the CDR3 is TGTGCCAGCAGCCAAGGGGCCCTCTACAATGAGCAGTTCTTC. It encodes CASSQGALYNEQFF.